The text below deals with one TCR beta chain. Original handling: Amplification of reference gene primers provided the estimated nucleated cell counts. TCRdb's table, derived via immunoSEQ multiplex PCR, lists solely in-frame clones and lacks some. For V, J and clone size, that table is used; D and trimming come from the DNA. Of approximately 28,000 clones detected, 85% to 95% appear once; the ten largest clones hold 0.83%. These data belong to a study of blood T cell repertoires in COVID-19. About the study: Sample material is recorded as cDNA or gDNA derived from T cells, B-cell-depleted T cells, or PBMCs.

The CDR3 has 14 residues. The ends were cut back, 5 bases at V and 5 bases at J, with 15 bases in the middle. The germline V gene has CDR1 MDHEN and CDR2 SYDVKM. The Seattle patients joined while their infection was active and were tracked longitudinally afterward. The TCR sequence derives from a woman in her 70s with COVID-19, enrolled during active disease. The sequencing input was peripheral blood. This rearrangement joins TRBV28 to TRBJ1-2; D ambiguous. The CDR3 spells CASSPRLEIYGYTF. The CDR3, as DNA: TGTGCCAGCAGTCCCAGATTGGAGATATATGGCTACACCTTC.